This entry lists 22 T cell receptor beta chains sequenced from one sample in a study of blood T cells in healthy people across ages. With a J-beta primer mix and a sample-barcoded 5' primer, a second PCR ran about 7 to 12 cycles. Each CDR3 protein is one row after TCRdb ran MiXCR on the 5' RACE reads. The data contain about 1.7 million distinct CDR3 sequences, 28% of them singletons. Sequencing was done on a sample of blood. All receptors derive from a woman aged 30 to 39 in good health.

This clonotype was seen more than once but under ten times. The chain employs TRBV9 and TRBJ2-7, with D possibly called TRBD1 or TRBD2 (6 bases each). V lost 2 bases, J lost 6 bases, and 18 bases lay in between. CDR3 length: 15 residues. Per germline, CDR1 SGDLS and CDR2 YYNGEE. CDR3 DNA sequence: TGTGCCAGCAGCGTGGGGGGACACGGAGCCGCCGAGCAGTACTTC. Its protein is CASSVGGHGAAEQYF.

This clonotype occurred a few times. Germline is not matched at one junction end, which may reflect a read error. The J gene is TRBJ2-7, the V gene TRBV7-9; possible D gene TRBD1, 6 bases. Per germline, CDR1 SEHNR and CDR2 FQNEAQ (reference sequence). This CDR3 is 14 amino acids long. The CDR3 DNA reads TGTGCCAGCAGCTTATTCCCCCCAGGGGACGAGCATTACTTC. This translates into CASSLFPPGDEHYF.

The chain combines TRBV5-6 with TRBJ2-4; the D is unclear. The germline V and J ends were trimmed by 4 bases and 0 bases, with 17 bases remaining between them. This CDR3 has 17 amino acids. CDR1 and CDR2 from the germline V gene are SGHDT and YYEEEE. The CDR3 region is CASSTTDPLLAKNIQYF. The CDR3 nucleotides are TGTGCCAGCAGCACGACGGACCCCCTTCTAGCCAAAAACATTCAGTACTTC.

The chain employs TRBV11-3 and TRBJ2-3; D is unresolved. CDR1 and CDR2 from the germline V gene are SGHNT and YENEEA. This CDR3 spans 12 amino acids. Between the trimmed V and J ends, which lost 10 bases and 4 bases, there was a span of 12 bases. For the CDR3, the DNA is TGTGCCACCCTCCCTGCCCCAGATACGCAGTATTTT. Its protein product is CATLPAPDTQYF.

The CDR3: CASSLRTSGGIHNEQFF. As DNA, the CDR3 is TGTGCCAGCAGCCTCCGGACTAGCGGGGGTATTCACAATGAGCAGTTCTTC. V usage is TRBV5-6 and J usage is TRBJ2-1, with 13 bases fitting TRBD2. CDR3 length: 17 amino acids. J gave up 5 bases and V 4 bases, and 9 bases lay outside the gene matches. CDR1 SGHDT and CDR2 YYEEEE come from the germline V gene.

This clonotype was detected a few times. V is TRBV5-1 and J is TRBJ2-7, with TRBD1 matching over 8 bases. From germline, CDR1 is SGHRS and CDR2 YFSETQ. There are 15 residues in the CDR3. Unmatched junction bases numbered 9, after V lost 4 bases and J lost 3 bases. CDR3 loop: CASSLRTGFIYEQYF. In nucleotides, the CDR3 is TGCGCCAGCAGCCTAAGGACAGGGTTCATCTACGAGCAGTACTTC.

This chain joins TRBV5-6 and TRBJ2-1; D is ambiguous. The CDR3 runs to 14 residues. Germline CDR1 is SGHDT and CDR2 is YYEEEE. Between the trimmed V and J ends, which lost 4 bases and 4 bases, there was a span of 12 bases. The CDR3, as DNA: TGTGCCAGCAGCACACTCGGGCTGTACAATGAGCAGTTCTTC. Its translation is CASSTLGLYNEQFF.

V usage is TRBV12-3 or TRBV12-4 and J usage is TRBJ1-4; unclear D gene. This CDR3 is 15 amino acids long. Trimming shortened V by 7 bases and J by 8 bases, and 20 bases separated the two germline ends. The CDR3 protein is CASNQMGKNSEKLFF. CDR3 sequence (DNA): TGTGCCAGCAACCAAATGGGGAAAAATTCCGAAAAACTGTTTTTT.

Only a few counts were recorded for this clonotype. The V call is TRBV12-3 or TRBV12-4, the J call TRBJ2-7, with 7 bases identical to TRBD2. The CDR3 totals 14 residues. V trimming: 3 bases; J trimming: 5 bases; junction bases outside the gene matches: 7. CDR3: CASSFGGTNHEQYF. In nucleotides, the CDR3 is TGTGCCAGCAGTTTTGGCGGGACTAACCACGAGCAGTACTTC.

This clonotype was recorded at least ten times. This chain connects TRBV29-1 to TRBJ2-2; no clear D gene. With 6 bases removed from V and 3 bases from J, the gap between germline ends came to 8 bases. The length of the CDR3 is 12 residues. CDR1 SQVTM and CDR2 ANQGSEA come from the germline V gene. The CDR3: CSVPLYTGELFF. For the CDR3, the DNA is TGCAGCGTACCGTTGTACACCGGGGAGCTGTTTTTT.

The chain links TRBV6-5 to TRBJ1-6; D might be TRBD1 (6 bases). Per germline, CDR1 MNHEY and CDR2 SVGAGI. V lost 10 bases to trimming and J lost 6 bases, with 13 bases between them. The CDR3 contains 13 residues. CDR3 bases: TGTGCCACTCACAGGGACGGTAATTCACCCCTCCACTTT. This encodes CATHRDGNSPLHF.

V is TRBV7-6 and J is TRBJ2-1; 8 bases line up with TRBD2. V gave up 0 bases and J gave up 15 bases; unmatched junction bases: 22. Germline-derived CDR1 and CDR2 are SGHVS and FNYEAQ. The CDR3 is 18 residues long. The CDR3 region has the DNA TGTGCCAGCAGCTTAGCGGGGGCGGGGGGACATTCTAACCCGGGGACGTTCTTC. It is translated as CASSLAGAGGHSNPGTFF. Full variable domain (missing parts from reference TRBV7-6 and TRBJ2-1): GAGVSQSPRYKVTKRGQDVALRCDPISGHVSLYWYRQALGQGPEFLTYFNYEAQQDKSGLPNDRFSAERPEGSISTLTIQRTEQRDSAMYRCASSLAGAGGHSNPGTFFGPGTRLTVL.

This clonotype was observed many times. V and J are TRBV20-1 and TRBJ2-5; 7 bases are a match to TRBD2. The CDR3 loop spans 14 amino acids. Germline CDR1 and CDR2: DFQATT and SNEGSKA (reference sequence). Trimming at V came to 5 bases and at J to 5 bases, leaving 11 bases not matched to a gene. This chain's CDR3 is CSAEPSGRRETQYF. Written as DNA, the CDR3 is TGCAGTGCTGAGCCTAGCGGAAGACGGGAGACCCAGTACTTC.

The chain is built from TRBV25-1 and TRBJ2-5; either TRBD1 or TRBD2 may fit D (5 bases each). This CDR3 has 12 residues. V lost 3 bases and J 4 bases, leaving 6 bases between the germline ends. Germline-derived CDR1 and CDR2 are MGHDK and SYGVNS. CDR3 in DNA: TGTGCCAGCAGTGACGGGACAGAGACCCAGTACTTC. It specifies CASSDGTETQYF.

With regard to this clonotype: One junction end does not reproduce the germline sequence, and a read error may be involved. The chain links TRBV12-3 or TRBV12-4 to TRBJ2-3; TRBD2 aligns across 10 bases. CDR3 length: 16 amino acids. CDR3 sequence reads: CTSSPISGGITDTQYF. Here the CDR3 DNA reads TGTACCAGCAGTCCGATTAGCGGGGGGATCACAGATACGCAGTATTTT.

This clonotype occurred a few times. The chain carries TRBV27 and TRBJ1-6; 7 nucleotides match TRBD1. Germline trimming cut 8 bases from V and 6 bases from J; bases unmatched to any gene: 7. Germline assignment: CDR1 MNHEY and CDR2 SMNVEV (reference sequence). The CDR3 extends over 14 amino acids. CDR3 DNA sequence: TGTGCCAGCGCCCGTGACAGGGCTAATTCACCCCTCCACTTT. Its protein is CASARDRANSPLHF.

This chain connects TRBV28 to TRBJ1-2, with D possibly TRBD1 on 6 matching bases. The germline V and J ends were trimmed by 6 bases and 4 bases, with 18 bases remaining between them. The CDR3 covers 15 residues. The germline CDR1 and CDR2 sequences are MDHEN and SYDVKM. CDR3 bases: TGTGCCAGCAGCCACAGCAGGGGAGTAGGCTATGGCTACACCTTC. It codes for CASSHSRGVGYGYTF.

V usage is TRBV24-1 and J usage is TRBJ2-3; the D gene is possibly TRBD2 (6 bases). Germline CDR1 KGHDR, CDR2 SFDVKD. Trimming removed 9 bases at V and 2 bases at J, with 8 bases between. The CDR3 is made up of 12 amino acids. CDR3 sequence: CATRGTTDTQYF. As DNA, the CDR3 is TGTGCCACCCGGGGGACCACAGATACGCAGTATTTT.

The genes are TRBV3-1 and TRBJ1-1, with unresolved D. The germline CDR1 and CDR2 sequences are LGHDT and YNNKEL (reference sequence). V was trimmed by 2 bases and J by 9 bases, leaving 19 bases between them. The CDR3 contains 15 residues. CDR3 sequence (DNA): TGTGCCAGCAGCCAATCCAGAGGATCTCGGGTACAAGCTTTCTTT. Amino acids: CASSQSRGSRVQAFF.

This clonotype was seen more than once but under ten times. The chain joins TRBV2 to TRBJ1-2; no firm D call. V lost 6 bases to trimming and J lost 10 bases, with 15 bases between them. Germline V gene sequence: CDR1 SNHLY, CDR2 FYNNEI. This CDR3 is 12 amino acids long. CDR3 nucleotide sequence: TGTGCCAGCAGGTTAACGTGGACCAACTACACCTTC. Protein product: CASRLTWTNYTF.

J is TRBJ1-4 and V is TRBV29-1, with D hard to call. V lost 4 bases to trimming and J lost 0 bases, with 15 bases between them. CDR3 length: 16 amino acids. In germline, CDR1 is SQVTM, CDR2 ANQGSEA. CDR3 amino acids: CSVASSGLATNEKLFF. CDR3 coding DNA: TGCAGCGTTGCATCTTCGGGGTTAGCAACTAATGAAAAACTGTTTTTT.

The CDR3 coding sequence is TGCAGTGCTTATCGTCCCCGGATTAATCAAGAGACCCAGTACTTC. Its translation: CSAYRPRINQETQYF. The chain links TRBV20-1 to TRBJ2-4; D remains unclear. The J call is doubtful: the DNA matches TRBJ2-5 better. Germline lookup yields CDR1 DFQATT and CDR2 SNEGSKA (reference sequence). This CDR3 has 15 amino acids.